This T cell receptor beta chain was sequenced during a study of immune characterization of retroperitoneal liposarcoma. MiXCR was run by TCRdb on the PCR reads, yielding one entry per CDR3 protein. The repertoire holds around 20,000 distinct CDR3 sequences, about 35% seen once, with 7.4% in the top ten. The germline V gene has CDR1 MNHNS and CDR2 SASEGT. This CDR3 region has 13 residues. V lost 3 bases, J lost 15 bases, and 5 bases stayed unmatched. This TCR was recovered from a male donor with retroperitoneal liposarcoma. The V gene is TRBV6-1, the J gene TRBJ2-2, with 12 positions matching TRBD1. Sample: blood. The CDR3 spells CASSDQGQGALFF. The DNA for the CDR3 is TGTGCCAGCAGTGACCAGGGACAGGGGGCTTTGTTTTTT.